The clone carrying this T cell receptor beta chain was detected only a few times. Its antigen is currently unknown. The authors ran a second PCR of 7 to 11 cycles using a sample-barcoded 5' primer and a J-beta primer mix. A tag from a template-switch adaptor with 12 random nucleotides marked each cDNA molecule. TCRdb analysed the 5' RACE reads with MiXCR anew, one entry per CDR3 protein. The table has roughly 1,500,000 distinct CDR3 sequences, approximately 40% seen once. This specimen belongs to a study of blood T cells in healthy people across ages. The V gene lost 0 bases and the J gene lost 7 bases, with 10 bases spanning the gap. The CDR3 is 13 residues long. CDR1 is DFQATT, CDR2 SNEGSKA, per germline (reference sequence). Findings and limits, study-wide: Diversity estimated from one million T cells was considered an underestimate. When set beside aged donors, long-lived donors presented more naive CD4+ cells and higher diversity. Because donor CMV status was unknown, expanded clonotype changes were possibly confounded.

The clonotype originates from a woman between 18 and 30 years old in good health. The gene calls are TRBV20-1 and TRBJ1-5; D remains unclear. Sequenced sample: blood. CDR3 DNA sequence: TGCAGTGCTAGAGATCTCCCTGGACAGCCCCAGCATTTT. As protein: CSARDLPGQPQHF.